Listed here are 18 T cell receptor beta chains from one sample, sequenced in a study of shared clonotypes between healthy human individuals (TCRdb year 2020). CD8 naive samples were CD45RO-negative cells positively selected for CCR7, giving a CD45RA+CCR7+ population that excluded TemRA cells. Libraries were built with the immunoSEQ multiplex PCR assay. TCRdb limited this immuneACCESS table to in-frame rearrangements with V and J called. A share of clones is missing; checked studies link under half to unresolved V genes, and the rest is unexplained. The sample has about 2.1 million clones on record, 85% to 95% of them singletons. The ten top clones hold less than 2% of the sample. The specimen was naive CD8+ T cells from PBMCs. The cell subset or site label corresponds to: CD45RA+CCR7+. Every receptor here comes from a man aged 18 to 29 in good health. Some clones in this sample may be carry-over from other donors' samples.

This chain joins TRBV6-1 and TRBJ2-7; D could derive from TRBD1 or TRBD2 (5 bases each). Germline-derived CDR1 and CDR2 are MNHNS and SASEGT. There are 16 residues in the CDR3. V gave up 3 bases and J gave up 0 bases, with 15 bases separating them. The CDR3 region is CASSEGLVGPSYEQYF. In DNA, the CDR3 is TGTGCCAGCAGTGAGGGTCTTGTGGGACCCTCCTACGAGCAGTACTTC.

V is TRBV30 and J is TRBJ2-5, with a possible D match to TRBD2 (5 bases). The CDR3 covers 17 residues. Germline V gives CDR1 GTSNPN, CDR2 SVGIG (reference sequence). V was cut by 0 bases and J by 1 base, with 18 bases left in between. CDR3 nucleotide sequence: TGTGCCTGGAGTGTACTTCGATGGCCAGAGGGCCAAGAGACCCAGTACTTC. Encoded protein: CAWSVLRWPEGQETQYF.

The sample holds one count of this clone. This CDR3 reads CASSWGARFTGELFF. The CDR3 DNA is TGTGCCAGCAGTTGGGGGGCGCGATTCACCGGGGAGCTGTTTTTT. The gene calls are TRBV27 and TRBJ2-2, with D perhaps assigned TRBD1 or TRBD2 (6 bases each). Deletions cut 4 bases from V and 4 bases from J, with 13 bases between. The CDR3 covers 15 residues. Germline CDR1 reads MNHEY; CDR2 reads SMNVEV (reference sequence).

This clone was seen once. The chain joins TRBV7-9 to TRBJ2-3; unclear D gene. Germline CDR1 SEHNR, CDR2 FQNEAQ (reference sequence). The V and J ends lost 10 bases and 3 bases respectively, with 8 bases between them. This CDR3 has 11 residues. CDR3 protein: CATTLTDTQYF. The CDR3 bases are TGTGCCACCACACTTACAGATACGCAGTATTTT.

This chain uses TRBV4-1 with TRBJ2-1; D may be TRBD1 or TRBD2 (5 bases each). Looked up from germline, CDR1 is MGHRA and CDR2 is YSYEKL. The CDR3 sequence is 15 residues long. V lost 4 bases and J lost 3, with 13 bases in between. The CDR3 here is CASSPPRDVYNEQFF. CDR3 nucleotide sequence: TGCGCCAGCAGCCCCCCACGGGACGTCTACAATGAGCAGTTCTTC.

The chain employs TRBV7-8 and TRBJ2-7; no firm D call. The germline V gene encodes CDR1 SGHVS and CDR2 FQNEAQ. Trimming cost V 2 bases and J 0 bases, with 11 bases left between them. This CDR3 is 15 amino acids long. For the CDR3, the DNA is TGTGCCAGCAGCTTAAGTGGGCCGTTCTCCTACGAGCAGTACTTC. Its protein is CASSLSGPFSYEQYF.

This clone was counted a single time. The sample has other DNA sequences that encode this CDR3 too. This CDR3 reads CASSVGSGTYEQYF. The CDR3 coding sequence is TGTGCCAGCAGCGTAGGTTCGGGGACCTACGAGCAGTACTTC. The V and J genes are TRBV9 and TRBJ2-7, with D maybe TRBD2 (5 bases). Trimming left V 0 bases short and J 2 bases short, with 9 bases between. This CDR3 region has 14 residues. Germline V lookup: CDR1 SGDLS, CDR2 YYNGEE.

This chain connects TRBV9 to TRBJ2-3, with D possibly matching TRBD2 (6 bases). The germline V and J ends were trimmed by 4 bases and 1 base, with 19 bases remaining between them. Germline V CDR1 and CDR2: SGDLS, YYNGEE. CDR3 length: 17 amino acids. The CDR3 DNA is TGTGCCAGCAGCCCTACCCTTGGCGGGATGGGCACAGATACGCAGTATTTT. Its protein product is CASSPTLGGMGTDTQYF. The full variable domain, its missing parts supplied by reference TRBV9 and TRBJ2-3, is DSGVTQTPKHLITATGQRVTLRCSPRSGDLSVYWYQQSLDQGLQFLIQYYNGEERAKGNILERFSAQQFPDLHSELNLSSLELGDSALYFCASSPTLGGMGTDTQYFGPGTRLTVL.

The V call is TRBV6-5, the J call TRBJ2-3, with D unclear. CDR1 and CDR2 (germline): MNHEY, SVGAGI. This CDR3 region has 14 residues. Trimming took off 0 bases at V and 3 bases at J, with 7 bases between the two ends. The CDR3 sequence: CASSYSIRTDTQYF. Written as DNA, the CDR3 is TGTGCCAGCAGTTACTCGATAAGGACAGATACGCAGTATTTT.

The chain uses TRBV4-1 and TRBJ2-6; D is undetermined. CDR3 length equals 13 residues. Germline lookup yields CDR1 MGHRA and CDR2 YSYEKL. Trimming removed 3 bases at V and 0 bases at J, with 0 bases between. The CDR3 region is CASSHSGANVLTF. The CDR3 DNA is TGCGCCAGCAGCCACTCTGGGGCCAACGTCCTGACTTTC.

The chain links TRBV6-5 to TRBJ1-2, with 7 bases lining up with TRBD1. This CDR3 is built from 13 residues. The germline V gene encodes CDR1 MNHEY and CDR2 SVGAGI. J was trimmed by 6 bases and V by 4 bases; bases with no gene match: 5. DNA for the CDR3: TGTGCCAGCAGTTTCCCCGGGACAGATGGCTACACCTTC. Translating gives CASSFPGTDGYTF.

The V and J genes are TRBV11-2 and TRBJ2-7; D unclear. Trimming pared 1 base from V and 0 bases from J, leaving 13 bases between. The CDR3 is 16 amino acids. Per germline, CDR1 SGHAT and CDR2 FQNNGV. The CDR3 protein is CASSLGRTLISYEQYF. CDR3 nucleotide sequence: TGTGCCAGCAGCTTAGGGCGCACCCTTATCTCCTACGAGCAGTACTTC.

This clone was seen only once. The V gene is TRBV19, the J gene TRBJ2-1; D unresolved. V lost 5 bases and J lost 6, with 11 bases in between. This CDR3 is 13 amino acids long. Germline V gives CDR1 LNHDA, CDR2 SQIVND (reference sequence). The CDR3 coding sequence is TGTGCCAGTAGTTGGGCTGGCTTCAATGAGCAGTTCTTC. This translates into CASSWAGFNEQFF.

The J gene is TRBJ2-5, the V gene TRBV7-9, with 10 bases that match TRBD1. Germline V gene sequence: CDR1 SEHNR, CDR2 FQNEAQ (reference sequence). CDR3 length: 15 amino acids. V trimming: 5 bases; J trimming: 3 bases; junction bases outside the gene matches: 6. CDR3 nucleotides: TGTGCCAGCAGCCGACAGGGGGCAGGGAAAGAGACCCAGTACTTC. Translation gives CASSRQGAGKETQYF.

The chain is built from TRBV11-2 and TRBJ2-5; a weak D match, TRBD2 (7 bases). Germline V lookup: CDR1 SGHAT, CDR2 FQNNGV. Trimming pared 4 bases from V and 4 bases from J, leaving 25 bases between. This CDR3 contains 18 residues. DNA of the CDR3: TGTGCCAGCAGCTATCGGCCCGGTAGGGGGGAGGGCGGAGAGACCCAGTACTTC. Its protein product is CASSYRPGRGEGGETQYF.

The J gene is TRBJ2-1, the V gene TRBV13; unclear D gene. V lost 5 bases and J 7 bases, leaving 21 bases between the germline ends. The CDR3 extends over 16 amino acids. Germline V gene sequence: CDR1 PRHDT, CDR2 FYEKMQ (reference sequence). CDR3 region: CASSHWAATETNEQFF. CDR3 nucleotide sequence: TGTGCCAGCAGCCACTGGGCCGCCACCGAAACTAATGAGCAGTTCTTC.

The table lists this clone with a few counts. The chain employs TRBV27 and TRBJ1-2; the D is unclear. The CDR3 length is 14 residues. CDR1 and CDR2 (germline): MNHEY, SMNVEV (reference sequence). V dropped 6 bases and J dropped 5 bases, with 16 bases sitting between them. CDR3 region: CASSLGGWDYGYTF. The CDR3 DNA reads as TGTGCCAGCAGCTTAGGAGGATGGGATTATGGCTACACCTTC.

On this clone: Additional DNA sequences in this sample encode the identical CDR3. The J gene is TRBJ2-7, the V gene TRBV6-5; 9 nucleotides line up with TRBD1. The germline V gene has CDR1 MNHEY and CDR2 SVGAGI. V dropped 2 bases and J dropped 2; count of bases not matched to a gene: 1. This CDR3 is built from 14 residues. The CDR3 DNA is TGTGCCAGCAGTTACCGGGACAGGGCCTACGAGCAGTACTTC. Translation: CASSYRDRAYEQYF.